The 19 T cell receptor beta chains below come from one sample, sequenced in a study of blood T cell repertoires in COVID-19. Assay used: immunoSEQ multiplex PCR; TCRdb lists only in-frame clones, some missing. This sample has roughly 200,000 clones, with 85% found just once. The source material was PBMCs or T cells enriched from blood (not recorded which). The receptors were sampled from a man aged 40-49 years who had recovered from COVID-19.

This chain uses TRBV15 with TRBJ2-7; the match to TRBD2 covers 11 bases. This CDR3 region has 15 residues. V lost 3 bases, J lost 2 bases, and 3 bases stayed unmatched. The germline gives CDR1 LNHNV, CDR2 YYDKDF (reference sequence). The CDR3 coding sequence is TGTGCCACCAGCAGGGGACTAGCGGTAGCCTACGAGCAGTACTTC. It codes for CATSRGLAVAYEQYF.

This clone was picked up one time. The chain employs TRBV10-3 and TRBJ2-1; 13 bases fit TRBD2. Germline V gene sequence: CDR1 ENHRY, CDR2 SYGVKD. The junction had 10 bases not matched to a gene; V was cut back by 0 bases and J by 8 bases. The CDR3 sequence is 18 residues long. In DNA, the CDR3 is TGTGCCATCAGTGAGTCTGGGGGAACTAGCGGGAGGGCCCATGAGCAGTTCTTC. Its protein product is CAISESGGTSGRAHEQFF.

The chain combines TRBV18 with TRBJ2-7; 9 nucleotides match TRBD1. Germline lookup yields CDR1 KGHSH and CDR2 LQKENI. CDR3 length: 13 amino acids. The V gene end was trimmed by 2 bases and the J gene end by 13 bases; junction bases not matched to a gene: 9. The DNA of the CDR3 is TGTGCCAGCTCACCATCCCGGGACAGGGTTTCTTACTTC. As protein: CASSPSRDRVSYF.

The chain uses TRBV7-9 and TRBJ2-7, with D possibly TRBD2 on 6 matching bases. The CDR3 is 14 amino acids. Germline CDR1 is SEHNR and CDR2 is FQNEAQ (reference sequence). Trimming took off 4 bases at V and 4 bases at J, with 14 bases between the two ends. The CDR3 DNA sequence: TGTGCCAGCAGCTACCAGGGAGGACAATACGAGCAGTACTTC. Encoded protein: CASSYQGGQYEQYF.

V and J are TRBV6-5 and TRBJ2-1; perhaps TRBD2 as D (6 bases). The CDR3 spans 16 residues. CDR1 is MNHEY, CDR2 SVGAGI, per germline. The V end was cut by 0 bases, the J end by 7 bases, with 16 bases between. Written as DNA, the CDR3 is TGTGCCAGCAGTTACTCGAGTGGGACTGGCACTAATGAGCAGTTCTTC. Its protein is CASSYSSGTGTNEQFF.

CDR3 amino acids: CASSLAGRQGHEQYF. The DNA of the CDR3 is TGTGCCAGCAGCTTGGCGGGGCGACAGGGGCACGAGCAGTACTTC. The chain uses TRBV13 and TRBJ2-7; 8 bases match TRBD1. V was pared by 3 bases and J by 5 bases, with 9 bases of the junction left unmatched. Germline lookup yields CDR1 PRHDT and CDR2 FYEKMQ (reference sequence). CDR3 size: 15 residues.

The chain links TRBV19 to TRBJ2-7; no clear D. Between the trimmed V and J ends, which lost 3 bases and 5 bases, there was a span of 11 bases. This CDR3 has 13 residues. From germline, CDR1 is LNHDA and CDR2 SQIVND (reference sequence). The CDR3: CASSIPGSHEQYF. The CDR3 nucleotides read TGTGCCAGTAGTATTCCGGGTTCCCACGAGCAGTACTTC.

This chain uses TRBV4-1 with TRBJ2-7, with 12 bases aligning to TRBD2. This CDR3 is built from 15 residues. Germline V gene sequence: CDR1 MGHRA, CDR2 YSYEKL. V gave up 5 bases and J gave up 2 bases; unmatched junction bases: 4. CDR3 loop: CASSSSGRGPYEQYF. The CDR3 nucleotides read TGCGCCAGCAGCTCTAGCGGGAGGGGCCCCTACGAGCAGTACTTC.

The chain joins TRBV7-2 to TRBJ2-7, with TRBD1 identical over 8 bases. Germline V gene data show CDR1 as SGHTA and CDR2 as FQGNSA. CDR3 length: 18 amino acids. After removal of 6 bases from V and 1 base from J, the junction contained 17 bases not matched to a gene. This CDR3 is CASRASPGQVLPSYEQYF. For the CDR3, the DNA is TGTGCCAGCAGAGCTTCCCCGGGACAGGTCCTACCTTCCTACGAGCAGTACTTC.

The chain is built from TRBV29-1 and TRBJ2-2; D remains ambiguous. V lost 4 bases, J lost 6 bases, and 9 bases lay in between. CDR1 is SQVTM and CDR2 is ANQGSEA in the germline V gene. The CDR3 covers 12 residues. In nucleotides, the CDR3 is TGCAGCGTTGTTGCGAGCGCCGGGGAGCTGTTTTTT. It encodes CSVVASAGELFF.

The chain couples TRBV19 to TRBJ2-1, with TRBD2 matching 13 bases. The length of the CDR3 is 16 residues. The J segment lost 4 bases and the V segment lost 7 bases, leaving 7 bases of the junction unmatched. The germline V gene has CDR1 LNHDA and CDR2 SQIVND (reference sequence). The CDR3 coding sequence is TGTGCCAGTATGCGGACTAGCGGGAGTGCTTACAATGAGCAGTTCTTC. This codes for CASMRTSGSAYNEQFF.

The CDR3 here is CAISSGQGGNYGYTF. The CDR3 nucleotides are TGTGCCATCAGCAGCGGACAGGGAGGTAACTATGGCTACACCTTC. The V and J genes are TRBV10-3 and TRBJ1-2; 8 positions match TRBD1. V lost 6 bases, J lost 1 base, and 7 bases stayed unmatched. This CDR3 has 15 amino acids. CDR1 ENHRY and CDR2 SYGVKD come from the germline V gene.

The V and J genes are TRBV2 and TRBJ2-5; 7 bases fit TRBD1. Germline V gene data show CDR1 as SNHLY and CDR2 as FYNNEI. This CDR3 contains 14 residues. Trimming took 2 bases from V and 4 from J; bases not matched to a gene: 4. CDR3 residues: CASSEQGVGETQYF. In DNA, the CDR3 is TGTGCCAGCAGTGAACAGGGGGTTGGAGAGACCCAGTACTTC.

The chain links TRBV5-6 to TRBJ1-5; D call uncertain. This CDR3 comprises 15 residues. CDR1 and CDR2 (germline): SGHDT, YYEEEE. The germline V and J ends were trimmed by 0 bases and 6 bases, with 13 bases remaining between them. The CDR3 DNA follows: TGTGCCAGCAGCTTGGCCCTACTCCGAGGTCAGCCCCAGCATTTT. This sequence encodes CASSLALLRGQPQHF.

The count of this clone is one. The V call is TRBV10-3, the J call TRBJ1-2, with D maybe TRBD1 (5 bases). V lost 3 bases and J 0 bases, leaving 23 bases between the germline ends. The CDR3 contains 19 residues. Germline V gene sequence: CDR1 ENHRY, CDR2 SYGVKD. The CDR3 sequence is CAISERLAARGLANYGYTF. The CDR3 DNA reads as TGTGCCATCAGTGAAAGGCTCGCGGCAAGGGGCCTGGCTAACTATGGCTACACCTTC.

The count of this clone is one. This sequence joins TRBV4-1 and TRBJ2-7; D gene uncertain. Germline CDR1 reads MGHRA; CDR2 reads YSYEKL. The CDR3 totals 16 residues. Trimming stripped 0 bases from V and 1 base from J, with 13 bases between. In DNA form, the CDR3 reads TGCGCCAGCAGCCAAGATAGCATAGAAGGATCCTACGAGCAGTACTTC. It yields the protein CASSQDSIEGSYEQYF.

This clone was recorded a few times. The V gene is TRBV6-1, the J gene TRBJ2-6, with 11 bases matching TRBD1. Trimming removed 4 bases from V and 2 bases from J; junction bases left unmatched: 4. The germline V gene encodes CDR1 MNHNS and CDR2 SASEGT. The CDR3 totals 17 residues. For the CDR3, the DNA is TGTGCCAGCAGTGTTGGACAGGGGGCTACTGGGGCCAACGTCCTGACTTTC. It specifies CASSVGQGATGANVLTF.

The rearrangement uses TRBV10-3 and TRBJ2-7, with 7 bases lining up with TRBD2. The V and J ends lost 2 bases and 1 base, in that order; junction bases with no gene match: 8. The CDR3 spans 16 residues. Germline V gene lookup returns CDR1 ENHRY and CDR2 SYGVKD. In DNA form, the CDR3 reads TGTGCCATCAGTGAGCTGGGCGGGAGCGTGTCCTACGAGCAGTACTTC. As protein: CAISELGGSVSYEQYF.

This chain connects TRBV5-4 to TRBJ1-4; TRBD1 might be the D (5 bases). CDR3 size: 16 residues. Trimming stripped 4 bases from V and 2 bases from J, with 15 bases between. From germline, CDR1 is SGHNT and CDR2 YYREEE (reference sequence). In DNA form, the CDR3 reads TGTGCCAGCAGCCCGGGTGGGGCTACCACTAATGAAAAACTGTTTTTT. Amino acids: CASSPGGATTNEKLFF.